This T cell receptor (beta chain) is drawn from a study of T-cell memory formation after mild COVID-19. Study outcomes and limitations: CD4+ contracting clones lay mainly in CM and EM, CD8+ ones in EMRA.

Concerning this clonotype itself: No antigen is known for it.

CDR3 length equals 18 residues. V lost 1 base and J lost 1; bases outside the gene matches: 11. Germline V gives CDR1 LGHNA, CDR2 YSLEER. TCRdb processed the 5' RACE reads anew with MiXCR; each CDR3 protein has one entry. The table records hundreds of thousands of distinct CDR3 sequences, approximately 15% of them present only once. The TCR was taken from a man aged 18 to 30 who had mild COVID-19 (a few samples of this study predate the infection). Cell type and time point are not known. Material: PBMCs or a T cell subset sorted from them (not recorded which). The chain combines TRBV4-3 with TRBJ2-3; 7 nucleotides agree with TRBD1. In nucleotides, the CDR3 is TGCGCCAGCAGCCAAGGGGTAGGGTGGGACAGCCGCACAGATACGCAGTATTTT. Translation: CASSQGVGWDSRTDTQYF.